These 2 T cell receptor beta chains originate from one sample sequenced in a study of cytomegalovirus exposure and HLA in healthy donors. PCR amplification relied on 60 Vbeta primers (plus 13 Jbeta primers). The method was immunoSEQ multiplex PCR; TCRdb's version includes in-frame clones alone and lacks a portion of them. The profile shows around 100,000 clones, roughly 60% of them singletons. Sequencing was done on a sample of PBMCs. Receptors were obtained from a human donor in good health.

This sequence joins TRBV11-2 and TRBJ2-2; a weak D match, TRBD2 (5 bases). V shed 4 bases and J shed 4 bases, with 13 bases lying between them. The germline V gene has CDR1 SGHAT and CDR2 FQNNGV. The CDR3 extends over 15 amino acids. The DNA for the CDR3 is TGTGCCAGCAGCTCCAGACTAAAACCCACCGGGGAGCTGTTTTTT. It is translated as CASSSRLKPTGELFF.

This clone has more than one count but fewer than ten. In DNA, the CDR3 is TGTGCCAGTAGTCCACGCGGGGGTCAGGGCAATGAGCAGTTCTTC. Translation: CASSPRGGQGNEQFF. The rearrangement joins TRBV19 to TRBJ2-1, with 7 bases aligning to TRBD2. Losses at the gene ends were 5 bases for V and 6 bases for J; bases not matched to a gene: 10. Germline lookup yields CDR1 LNHDA and CDR2 SQIVND (reference sequence). This CDR3 region has 15 residues. Using reference TRBV19 and TRBJ2-1 for the parts outside the CDR3, the full variable domain is DGGITQSPKYLFRKEGQNVTLSCEQNLNHDAMYWYRQDPGQGLRLIYYSQIVNDFQKGDIAEGYSVSREKKESFPLTVTSAQKNPTAFYLCASSPRGGQGNEQFFGPGTRLTVL.